One sample yielded the 15 T cell receptor beta chains listed below, sequenced in a study of monozygotic twins with inflammatory bowel disease (dated by TCRdb to between 2018 and 2021). To prepare the library, 5' RACE was applied. These reads were obtained on an Illumina HiSeq 2500. After TCRdb reprocessed the reads, each CDR3 protein sequence was kept as one row, without DNA. This sample's table lists some 210,000 distinct CDR3 sequences. The ten largest account for roughly 1.7% of the sample. Sequencing was performed on blood. The receptor source for this set is a human donor with ulcerative colitis or Crohn's disease, or a healthy co-twin of an affected twin (not recorded which).

The chain employs TRBV5-1 and TRBJ2-3; lacking DNA, the TRBD2 call made by TCRdb goes unchecked. The CDR3 has 15 amino acids. Germline V gives CDR1 SGHRS, CDR2 YFSETQ. The CDR3 is CASSLPAGITDTQYF.

This sequence joins TRBV7-6 and TRBJ1-5; TCRdb indicates TRBD1, and absent DNA this call remains unverified. The CDR3 totals 16 residues. Germline-derived CDR1 and CDR2 are SGHVS and FNYEAQ. CDR3: CASSLEPGTGQGPQHF.

J is TRBJ2-1 and V is TRBV20-1; lacking DNA, the TRBD2 call made by TCRdb goes unchecked. The CDR3 runs to 17 residues. Germline lookup yields CDR1 DFQATT and CDR2 SNEGSKA (reference sequence). This chain's CDR3 is CSATGLAGSLGGNEQFF.

The rearrangement joins TRBV12-3 or TRBV12-4 to TRBJ1-5; without DNA, the TCRdb call of TRBD1 cannot be checked. The CDR3 contains 15 residues. The CDR3 is CASSLQGQGLVPQHF.

The rearrangement joins TRBV6-5 to TRBJ2-7; TCRdb designates TRBD1, a call that cannot be tested without DNA. CDR1 and CDR2 (germline): MNHEY, SVGAGI. The CDR3 is made up of 13 amino acids. This CDR3 reads CASSTYRGYEQYF.

This chain links TRBV5-1 with TRBJ2-1; the D call from TCRdb, TRBD1, cannot be confirmed without DNA. This CDR3 spans 16 amino acids. Germline V gives CDR1 SGHRS, CDR2 YFSETQ. CDR3: CASSSARGAGYNEQFF.

The chain is built from TRBV7-6 and TRBJ2-1; the TCRdb call, TRBD2, lacks DNA for checking. CDR1 and CDR2 from the germline V gene are SGHVS and FNYEAQ. The CDR3 consists of 16 residues. This CDR3 is CASRRTTSGGANEQFF.

The V gene is TRBV3-1, the J gene TRBJ2-7. The length of the CDR3 is 12 residues. Germline V gives CDR1 LGHDT, CDR2 YNNKEL (reference sequence). CDR3 region: CASSQVSNEQYF.

The V gene is TRBV2, the J gene TRBJ1-5; TCRdb's D gene call, TRBD1, goes unchecked for lack of DNA. Looked up from germline, CDR1 is SNHLY and CDR2 is FYNNEI. The CDR3 has 13 amino acids. CDR3 residues: CASRGQAYQPQHF.

The chain combines TRBV12-3 or TRBV12-4 with TRBJ1-2; TCRdb proposes TRBD1, but this gene call is untestable without DNA. The CDR3 length is 17 residues. CDR3 in amino acids: CASSLPRSPQGWNGYTF.

The chain has TRBV9 and TRBJ2-2; TCRdb reports TRBD2, a call that lacks DNA to check it against. Germline values: CDR1 SGDLS, CDR2 YYNGEE. This CDR3 region has 16 residues. The chain's CDR3 is CASSFSGGRNTGELFF.

The chain joins TRBV5-1 to TRBJ2-3; TCRdb's D call, TRBD1, is unchecked because there is no DNA. The CDR3 consists of 16 residues. The germline V gene has CDR1 SGHRS and CDR2 YFSETQ. The chain's CDR3 is CASSPGQGRSTDTQYF.

The V and J genes are TRBV28 and TRBJ2-1; the TRBD1 assignment by TCRdb is unverifiable without DNA. The germline V gene encodes CDR1 MDHEN and CDR2 SYDVKM. There are 15 residues in the CDR3. CDR3 sequence: CASSFGRGGINEQFF.

The chain combines TRBV12-3 or TRBV12-4 with TRBJ2-5; TCRdb outputs TRBD2, but without DNA this stays unchecked. The CDR3 extends over 15 amino acids. The CDR3 here is CASRLSGTSSETQYF.

The chain combines TRBV7-9 with TRBJ2-7; TCRdb lists TRBD2, though no DNA is available to test this call. The CDR3 runs to 13 residues. The germline V gene has CDR1 SEHNR and CDR2 FQNEAQ (reference sequence). CDR3 protein: CASSRTGGYEQYF.